This TCR beta chain originates from a study of CD8 T cell repertoires and HIV-1 epitope variants. Sequencing used immunoSEQ multiplex PCR; TCRdb keeps in-frame clones, though not all of them. The sample has some 5,900 clones, 65% seen once. Regarding this clone: Its antigen is still unknown.

Germline CDR1 and CDR2: MDHEN and SYDVKM. The CDR3 sequence is 19 residues long. The sequenced sample consisted of cultured CD8+ T cells derived from PBMCs. The chain joins TRBV28 to TRBJ2-5; tentative D call: TRBD1 (5 bases). The DNA matches TRBJ2-7 better at its end, which makes the J call doubtful. This sequence originates from a male donor with HIV. The CDR3 reads CASSFPTPGGRGPMHEQYF. Here the CDR3 DNA reads TGTGCCAGCAGTTTCCCCACCCCAGGCGGAAGGGGTCCCATGCACGAGCAGTACTTC.